Presented here are 14 T cell receptor beta chains from one specimen sequenced in a study of shared clonotypes between healthy human individuals. Some clones are missing from TCRdb's copy, which holds only in-frame ones; the method was immunoSEQ multiplex PCR. This table holds approximately 980,000 clones, roughly 72% found once. Material: memory CD4+ T cells sorted from blood. The subset: CD45RA-negative fraction. These receptors were taken from a man between 18 and 35 years old in good health.

This clone occurred once. V and J are TRBV13 and TRBJ2-7, with D possibly TRBD1 on 5 matching bases. CDR3 length: 11 residues. The V end lost 5 bases, the J end lost 7 bases, and 9 bases lay between the germline ends. Per the germline V gene, CDR1 is PRHDT and CDR2 is FYEKMQ (reference sequence). For the CDR3, the DNA is TGTGCCAGCAGCGGTAGACAGGAGCAGTACTTC. It codes for CASSGRQEQYF.

With regard to this clone: The same CDR3 can be traced to other DNA sequences in this sample. CDR3 residues: CASSPTDSMNTEAFF. The CDR3 region has the DNA TGTGCCAGCTCACCAACGGACAGTATGAACACTGAAGCTTTCTTT. The rearrangement links TRBV18 to TRBJ1-1; tentative D call: TRBD1 (6 bases). V was shortened by 2 bases and J by 0 bases, with 10 bases between the two germline ends. Germline V gives CDR1 KGHSH, CDR2 LQKENI. This CDR3 region has 15 residues.

V usage is TRBV6-4 and J usage is TRBJ2-7, with 9 bases aligning to TRBD1. There are 13 residues in the CDR3. Germline assignment: CDR1 MRHNA and CDR2 SNTAGT. The junction had 9 bases not matched to a gene; V was cut back by 10 bases and J by 5 bases. CDR3 in DNA: TGTGCCACCCCTGGGACAGGGAGACACGAGCAGTACTTC. Translation gives CATPGTGRHEQYF.

The genes are TRBV5-8 and TRBJ1-1; no firm D call. The CDR3 extends over 14 amino acids. Trimming cost V 6 bases and J 5 bases, with 17 bases left between them. Germline loops: CDR1 SGHTS, CDR2 YDEGEE. CDR3 bases: TGTGCCAGCAACTTTGGCAGGTCGGGGACTGAAGCTTTCTTT. Encoded protein: CASNFGRSGTEAFF.

This clone was observed a handful of times. This chain uses TRBV2 with TRBJ1-5; no definite D call. V lost 2 bases and J lost 2, with 13 bases in between. The germline CDR1 and CDR2 sequences are SNHLY and FYNNEI. CDR3 size: 16 residues. CDR3 sequence reads: CASSERATSGNQPQHF. The CDR3 bases are TGTGCCAGCAGTGAAAGGGCCACCTCGGGCAATCAGCCCCAGCATTTT.

The chain combines TRBV5-1 with TRBJ1-6, with 8 bases lining up with TRBD1. Germline values: CDR1 SGHRS, CDR2 YFSETQ. CDR3 length: 15 amino acids. J gave up 6 bases and V 0 bases, and 2 bases lay outside the gene matches. In DNA form, the CDR3 reads TGCGCCAGCAGCTTGGACAGGGGGGGTAATTCACCCCTCCACTTT. Translating it yields CASSLDRGGNSPLHF.

This chain uses TRBV6-1 with TRBJ1-4; D gene uncertain. CDR3 size: 12 residues. Between the trimmed V and J ends, which lost 6 bases and 6 bases, there was a span of 8 bases. Germline V lookup: CDR1 MNHNS, CDR2 SASEGT. The CDR3 here is CASSPADEKLFF. The DNA for the CDR3 is TGTGCCAGCAGCCCCGCCGATGAAAAACTGTTTTTT.

This clone was picked up a small number of times. The chain couples TRBV7-2 to TRBJ2-7; TRBD2 matches 9 bases. The trim removed 5 bases at V and 4 bases at J, leaving 6 bases unmatched. The germline V gene encodes CDR1 SGHTA and CDR2 FQGNSA. The CDR3 covers 14 residues. As DNA, the CDR3 is TGTGCCAGCAGCCGTAGCGGGAGTATGTACGAGCAGTACTTC. This translates into CASSRSGSMYEQYF.

In its sample, this clone was seen a few times. The genes are TRBV6-5 and TRBJ2-7, with 10 bases lining up with TRBD2. Germline V CDR1 and CDR2: MNHEY, SVGAGI. This CDR3 spans 15 amino acids. V gave up 7 bases and J gave up 0 bases; unmatched junction bases: 6. The CDR3 loop reads CASNPAGGFSYEQYF. Here the CDR3 DNA reads TGTGCCAGCAATCCAGCGGGAGGGTTCTCCTACGAGCAGTACTTC.

The chain carries TRBV30 and TRBJ1-2; a possible D gene is TRBD1 (5 bases). With 5 bases removed from V and 2 bases from J, the gap between germline ends came to 12 bases. The CDR3 has 13 residues. The germline V gene has CDR1 GTSNPN and CDR2 SVGIG (reference sequence). The CDR3 DNA is TGTGCCTGGGGGGGAAACCGAAACTATGGCTACACCTTC. Its protein product is CAWGGNRNYGYTF.

The chain couples TRBV18 to TRBJ2-1; TRBD2 matches at 10 bases. The CDR3 has 16 residues. Trimming cost V 0 bases and J 5 bases; bases outside gene matches: 4. Germline V CDR1 and CDR2: KGHSH, LQKENI. The CDR3 sequence is CASSPPLAGVNNEQFF. The CDR3 DNA is TGTGCCAGCTCACCACCCCTAGCGGGGGTAAACAATGAGCAGTTCTTC.

The J gene is TRBJ1-5, the V gene TRBV30, with D possibly matching TRBD1 (6 bases). Germline V gene lookup returns CDR1 GTSNPN and CDR2 SVGIG (reference sequence). V shed 0 bases and J shed 3 bases, with 15 bases lying between them. This CDR3 comprises 16 residues. For the CDR3, the DNA is TGTGCCTGGAGTGTATTGGGGGGGGCCCCCAATCAGCCCCAGCATTTT. This sequence encodes CAWSVLGGAPNQPQHF.

The rearrangement links TRBV2 to TRBJ1-2, with D hard to call. The CDR3 runs 14 residues. V was trimmed by 3 bases and J by 2 bases, leaving 10 bases between them. Germline CDR1 and CDR2: SNHLY and FYNNEI. This CDR3 reads CASSDWQENYGYTF. The CDR3 DNA sequence: TGTGCCAGCAGTGATTGGCAGGAGAACTATGGCTACACCTTC.

The rearrangement uses TRBV28 and TRBJ1-2; the match to TRBD1 covers 7 bases. With V trimmed by 6 bases and J by 2 bases, 12 bases remained unmatched. CDR1 is MDHEN, CDR2 SYDVKM, per germline. The CDR3 is 16 amino acids. CDR3 in DNA: TGTGCCAGCAGATCAAATTCGGCGGGACAGAACTATGGCTACACCTTC. This gives the protein CASRSNSAGQNYGYTF.